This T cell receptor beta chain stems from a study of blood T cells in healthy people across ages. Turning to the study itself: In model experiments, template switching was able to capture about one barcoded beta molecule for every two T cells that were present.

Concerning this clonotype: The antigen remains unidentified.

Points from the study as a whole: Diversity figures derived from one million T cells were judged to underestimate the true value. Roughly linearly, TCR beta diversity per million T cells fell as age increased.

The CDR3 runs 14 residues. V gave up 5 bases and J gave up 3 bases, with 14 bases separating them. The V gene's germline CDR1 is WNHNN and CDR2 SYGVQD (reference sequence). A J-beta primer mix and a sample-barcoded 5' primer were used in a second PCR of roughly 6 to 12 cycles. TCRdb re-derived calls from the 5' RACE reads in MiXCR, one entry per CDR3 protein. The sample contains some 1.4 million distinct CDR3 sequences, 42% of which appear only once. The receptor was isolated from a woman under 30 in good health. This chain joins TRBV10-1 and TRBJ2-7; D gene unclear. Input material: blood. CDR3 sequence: CASSLDGTFYEQYF. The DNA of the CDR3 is TGCGCCAGCAGTCTGGACGGCACATTCTACGAGCAGTACTTC.